Below are 20 T cell receptor beta chains sequenced from a single sample in a study of immune cell composition in non-small cell lung cancer. Normal lung sampling was at least 3 cm from the tumour, as distant as possible. Profiled with immunoSEQ multiplex PCR; TCRdb holds only in-frame clones, not every one. The sample lists 3,600 or so clones, about four fifths occurring once. Sequences were obtained from non-adjacent lung tissue. These receptors were taken from a human donor with non-small cell lung cancer.

The chain joins TRBV7-9 to TRBJ2-7; D might be TRBD1 (7 bases). Trimming removed 2 bases at V and 4 bases at J, with 21 bases between. CDR1 and CDR2 from the germline V gene are SEHNR and FQNEAQ (reference sequence). This CDR3 has 17 amino acids. The CDR3 bases are TGTGCCAGCAGCTTACATCTGGAGGGGGCGAGTATGTACGAGCAGTACTTC. Translation gives CASSLHLEGASMYEQYF.

The V gene is TRBV5-8, the J gene TRBJ2-7, with TRBD1 identical over 7 bases. This CDR3 is built from 16 residues. Losses at the gene ends were 4 bases for V and 4 bases for J; bases not matched to a gene: 14. Germline CDR1 SGHTS, CDR2 YDEGEE. CDR3 sequence: CASSKHRDSLLYEQYF. CDR3 in DNA: TGTGCCAGCAGCAAGCACCGGGACAGCCTATTATACGAGCAGTACTTC.

J is TRBJ2-1 and V is TRBV11-2; 12 positions agree with TRBD2. Looked up from germline, CDR1 is SGHAT and CDR2 is FQNNGV. The ends lost 1 base at V and 3 bases at J; junction bases unmatched: 10. This CDR3 has 19 amino acids. The CDR3 nucleotides are TGTGCCAGCAGCTTAGCGAGCGCTAGCGGGAGGGGCTTCTACAATGAGCAGTTCTTC. Amino acid sequence: CASSLASASGRGFYNEQFF.

V and J are TRBV5-1 and TRBJ2-2, with D possibly TRBD2 on 5 matching bases. The germline gives CDR1 SGHRS, CDR2 YFSETQ. The CDR3 has 15 residues. The V gene lost 0 bases and the J gene lost 6 bases, with 12 bases spanning the gap. For the CDR3, the DNA is TGCGCCAGCAGCTTGGGTGGGAGTAATTCCGGGGAGCTGTTTTTT. This encodes CASSLGGSNSGELFF.

The V call is TRBV7-6, the J call TRBJ2-3, with a tentative D call TRBD1 (5 bases). The germline gives CDR1 SGHVS, CDR2 FNYEAQ. V dropped 5 bases and J dropped 8 bases, with 14 bases sitting between them. The CDR3 has 13 amino acids. The CDR3 DNA follows: TGTGCCAGCAGCACCAGTCAGGGTGGTACGCAGTATTTT. Protein: CASSTSQGGTQYF.

The V and J genes are TRBV11-2 and TRBJ2-5; 7 nucleotides align to TRBD1. TRBJ2-7 matches the DNA end more closely, so the J call is doubtful. CDR3 length equals 14 residues. Germline values: CDR1 SGHAT, CDR2 FQNNGV. The CDR3 region has the DNA TGTGCCAGCAGCTTGGCAGGGGGATCCTACGAGCAGTACTTC. Its protein is CASSLAGGSYEQYF.

J is TRBJ1-2 and V is TRBV7-6; D perhaps matches TRBD1 (5 bases). The CDR3 is made up of 16 amino acids. Looked up from germline, CDR1 is SGHVS and CDR2 is FNYEAQ. Deletions cut 5 bases from V and 1 base from J, with 17 bases between. CDR3 bases: TGTGCCAGCAGCCTAACCCCTGACGGGGGTAACTATGGCTACACCTTC. This gives the protein CASSLTPDGGNYGYTF. Supplemented by reference TRBV7-6 and TRBJ1-2, the full variable domain reads GAGVSQSPRYKVTKRGQDVALRCDPISGHVSLYWYRQALGQGPEFLTYFNYEAQQDKSGLPNDRFSAERPEGSISTLTIQRTEQRDSAMYRCASSLTPDGGNYGYTFGSGTRLTVV.

V usage is TRBV6-6 and J usage is TRBJ1-1; D is unresolved. V lost 0 bases to trimming and J lost 2 bases, with 4 bases between them. The germline V gene has CDR1 MNHNY and CDR2 SVGAGI (reference sequence). The CDR3 loop spans 13 amino acids. CDR3 sequence (DNA): TGTGCCAGCAGTTACTCTTCAAACACTGAAGCTTTCTTT. Translation gives CASSYSSNTEAFF.

As for this clone: Compared with germline, one end of the junction differs, possibly owing to a read error. The genes are TRBV28 and TRBJ2-1; 12 nucleotides align to TRBD1. The CDR3 spans 13 residues. The germline CDR1 and CDR2 sequences are MDHEN and SYDVKM. CDR3 region: CASSSGQGARGVF. DNA of the CDR3: TGTGCCAGCAGTTCGGGACAGGGGGCCAGAGGGGTCTTC. Full variable domain (outside the CDR3, taken from reference TRBV28 and TRBJ2-1): DVKVTQSSRYLVKRTGEKVFLECVQDMDHENMFWYRQDPGLGLRLIYFSYDVKMKEKGDIPEGYSVSREKKERFSLILESASTNQTSMYLCASSSGQGARGVFGPGTRLTVL.

This chain links TRBV27 with TRBJ1-1; no reliable D call. Trimming took 1 base from V and 4 from J, leaving 7 bases between them. CDR3 size: 13 residues. The germline V gene encodes CDR1 MNHEY and CDR2 SMNVEV (reference sequence). The DNA for the CDR3 is TGTGCCAGCAGTTTATATGGGAGCACTGAAGCTTTCTTT. Translated, it gives CASSLYGSTEAFF.

This chain joins TRBV6-5 and TRBJ2-2, with 8 bases identical to TRBD2. V was pared by 7 bases and J by 1 base, with 5 bases of the junction left unmatched. The germline CDR1 and CDR2 sequences are MNHEY and SVGAGI. This CDR3 has 15 residues. The CDR3 loop is CASNPAGGNTGELFF. The CDR3 nucleotides are TGTGCCAGCAATCCGGCGGGAGGGAACACCGGGGAGCTGTTTTTT.

The V gene is TRBV28, the J gene TRBJ1-2; TRBD1 matches at 7 bases. The CDR3 has 13 amino acids. Germline CDR1 reads MDHEN; CDR2 reads SYDVKM. Trimming took 6 bases from V and 4 from J; bases not matched to a gene: 5. CDR3 bases: TGTGCCAGCAGGACAGGGCCCCTCTATGGCTACACCTTC. This codes for CASRTGPLYGYTF.

The chain uses TRBV6-6 and TRBJ1-2; D perhaps matches TRBD1 (6 bases). Trimming pared 4 bases from V and 3 bases from J, leaving 12 bases between. This CDR3 spans 14 amino acids. Germline V lookup: CDR1 MNHNY, CDR2 SVGAGI (reference sequence). The CDR3 loop reads CASSSAQGYYGYTF. CDR3 nucleotide sequence: TGTGCCAGCAGTTCCGCACAGGGCTACTATGGCTACACCTTC.

V gene TRBV6-5 combines with J gene TRBJ2-7, with TRBD2 identical over 7 bases. This CDR3 is 16 amino acids long. J gave up 1 base and V 0 bases, and 6 bases lay outside the gene matches. Germline V gene sequence: CDR1 MNHEY, CDR2 SVGAGI. The CDR3 DNA follows: TGTGCCAGCAGTTACTCCGCGCGGGAGACGTCCTACGAGCAGTACTTC. Amino acid sequence: CASSYSARETSYEQYF.

This clone was counted a single time. The chain carries TRBV29-1 and TRBJ1-4, with D hard to call. V shed 3 bases and J shed 6 bases, with 14 bases lying between them. Germline V lookup: CDR1 SQVTM, CDR2 ANQGSEA. The CDR3 has 14 amino acids. The CDR3 nucleotides are TGCAGCGTTGAGGCGGAGCCTCGGCATGAAAAACTGTTTTTT. Protein product: CSVEAEPRHEKLFF.

V is TRBV29-1 and J is TRBJ2-3; 7 bases agree with TRBD1. Germline trimming cut 5 bases from V and 2 bases from J; bases unmatched to any gene: 10. There are 15 residues in the CDR3. Per the germline V gene, CDR1 is SQVTM and CDR2 is ANQGSEA. CDR3 sequence reads: CSVPRTGGYTDTQYF. The DNA for the CDR3 is TGCAGCGTTCCCAGGACAGGAGGATACACAGATACGCAGTATTTT.

CDR3 sequence: CASSMGGTPVYEQYF. In DNA, the CDR3 is TGTGCCAGCAGTATGGGAGGGACCCCCGTCTACGAGCAGTACTTC. This chain links TRBV27 with TRBJ2-7; 7 bases align to TRBD2. V lost 5 bases, J lost 3 bases, and 10 bases stayed unmatched. From germline, CDR1 is MNHEY and CDR2 SMNVEV (reference sequence). The length of the CDR3 is 15 residues.

This clone came up a few times. The chain combines TRBV6-1 with TRBJ1-4; 10 bases are shared with TRBD1. V was clipped by 6 bases and J by 7 bases; unmatched bases: 5. CDR1 is MNHNS, CDR2 SASEGT, per germline. This CDR3 has 14 amino acids. In nucleotides, the CDR3 is TGTGCCAGCAGAGCGAGGACAGGGGGTGAAAAACTGTTTTTT. It codes for CASRARTGGEKLFF.

Only one count was recorded for this clone. The V gene is TRBV10-1, the J gene TRBJ1-2; 8 positions match TRBD1. The CDR3 covers 13 residues. Per germline, CDR1 WNHNN and CDR2 SYGVQD (reference sequence). The junction had 1 base not matched to a gene; V was cut back by 4 bases and J by 3 bases. As DNA, the CDR3 is TGCGCCAGCAGTGTGACAGGGGACTATGGCTACACCTTC. Translation: CASSVTGDYGYTF.

The CDR3 here is CASTTMSSYNEQFF. DNA for the CDR3: TGTGCCAGCACCACGATGAGCTCCTACAATGAGCAGTTCTTC. The chain couples TRBV28 to TRBJ2-1; D unresolved. CDR3 length: 14 residues. V lost 7 bases to trimming and J lost 0 bases, with 10 bases between them. Germline loops: CDR1 MDHEN, CDR2 SYDVKM.